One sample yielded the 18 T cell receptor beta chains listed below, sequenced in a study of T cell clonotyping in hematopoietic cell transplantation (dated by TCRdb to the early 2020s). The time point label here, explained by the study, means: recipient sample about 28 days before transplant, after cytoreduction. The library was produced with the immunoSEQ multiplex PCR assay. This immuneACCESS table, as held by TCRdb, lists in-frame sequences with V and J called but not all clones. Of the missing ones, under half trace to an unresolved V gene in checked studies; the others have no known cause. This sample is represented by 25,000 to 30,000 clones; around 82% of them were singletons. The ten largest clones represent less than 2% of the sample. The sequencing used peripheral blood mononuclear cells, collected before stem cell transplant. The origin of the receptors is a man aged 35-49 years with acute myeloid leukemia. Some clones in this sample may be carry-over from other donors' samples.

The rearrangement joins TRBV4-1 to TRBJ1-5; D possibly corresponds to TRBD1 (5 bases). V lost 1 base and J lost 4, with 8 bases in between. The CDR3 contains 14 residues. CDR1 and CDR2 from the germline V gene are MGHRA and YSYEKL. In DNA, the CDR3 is TGCGCCAGCAGCCAAGTGGGGGGAAATCAGCCCCAGCATTTT. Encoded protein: CASSQVGGNQPQHF.

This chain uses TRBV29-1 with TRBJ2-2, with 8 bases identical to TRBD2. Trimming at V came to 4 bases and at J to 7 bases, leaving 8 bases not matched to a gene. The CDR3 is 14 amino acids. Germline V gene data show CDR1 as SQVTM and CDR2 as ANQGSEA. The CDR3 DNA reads TGCAGCGTTGGTCGCAGCGGGGGCTTCGGGGAGCTGTTTTTT. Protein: CSVGRSGGFGELFF.

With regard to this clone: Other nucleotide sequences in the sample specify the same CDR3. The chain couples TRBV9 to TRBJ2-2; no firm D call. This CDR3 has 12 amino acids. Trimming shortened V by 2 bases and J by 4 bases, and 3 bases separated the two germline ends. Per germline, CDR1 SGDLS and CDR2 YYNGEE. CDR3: CASSVRTGELFF. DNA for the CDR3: TGTGCCAGCAGCGTTCGCACCGGGGAGCTGTTTTTT.

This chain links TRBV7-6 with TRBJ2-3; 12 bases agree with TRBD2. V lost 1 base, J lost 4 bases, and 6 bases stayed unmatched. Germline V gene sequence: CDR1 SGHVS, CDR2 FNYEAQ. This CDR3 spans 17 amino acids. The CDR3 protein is CASSLGTGTSGPDTQYF. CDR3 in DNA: TGTGCCAGCAGCTTAGGGACCGGGACTAGCGGGCCAGATACGCAGTATTTT. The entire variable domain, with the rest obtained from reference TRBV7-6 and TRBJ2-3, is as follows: GAGVSQSPRYKVTKRGQDVALRCDPISGHVSLYWYRQALGQGPEFLTYFNYEAQQDKSGLPNDRFSAERPEGSISTLTIQRTEQRDSAMYRCASSLGTGTSGPDTQYFGPGTRLTVL.

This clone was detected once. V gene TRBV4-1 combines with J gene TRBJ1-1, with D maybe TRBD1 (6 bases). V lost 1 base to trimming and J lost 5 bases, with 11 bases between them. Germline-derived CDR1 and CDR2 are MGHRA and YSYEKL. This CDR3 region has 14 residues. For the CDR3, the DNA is TGCGCCAGCAGCCAAGCACAGGGCGGTACTGAAGCTTTCTTT. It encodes CASSQAQGGTEAFF.

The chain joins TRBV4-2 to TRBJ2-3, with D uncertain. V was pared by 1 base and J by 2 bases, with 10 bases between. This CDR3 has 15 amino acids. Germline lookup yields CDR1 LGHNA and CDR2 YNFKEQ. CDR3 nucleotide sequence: TGTGCCAGCAGCCAAGCGGATCGGAACACAGATACGCAGTATTTT. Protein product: CASSQADRNTDTQYF.

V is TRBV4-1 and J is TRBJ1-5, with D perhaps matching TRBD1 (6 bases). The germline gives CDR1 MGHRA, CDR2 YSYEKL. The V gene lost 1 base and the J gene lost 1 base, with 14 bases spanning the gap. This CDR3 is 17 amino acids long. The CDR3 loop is CASSQVGGQGSNQPQHF. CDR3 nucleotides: TGCGCCAGCAGCCAAGTTGGAGGGCAGGGGAGCAATCAGCCCCAGCATTTT.

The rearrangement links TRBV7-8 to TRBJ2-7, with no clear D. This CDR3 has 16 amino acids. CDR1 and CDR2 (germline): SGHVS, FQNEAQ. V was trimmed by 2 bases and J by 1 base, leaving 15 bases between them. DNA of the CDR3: TGTGCCAGCAGCTTACTCGGCGCCACCACGTCCTACGAGCAGTACTTC. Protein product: CASSLLGATTSYEQYF.

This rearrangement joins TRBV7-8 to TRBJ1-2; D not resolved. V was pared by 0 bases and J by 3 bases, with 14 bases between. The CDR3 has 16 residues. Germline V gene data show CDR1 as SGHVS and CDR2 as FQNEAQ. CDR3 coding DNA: TGTGCCAGCAGCTTAGCCCCGAGTGGGCATGACTATGGCTACACCTTC. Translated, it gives CASSLAPSGHDYGYTF.

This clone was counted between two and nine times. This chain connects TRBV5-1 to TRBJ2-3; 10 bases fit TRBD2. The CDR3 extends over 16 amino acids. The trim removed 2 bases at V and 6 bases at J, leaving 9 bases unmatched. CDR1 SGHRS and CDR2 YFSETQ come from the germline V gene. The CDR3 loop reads CASSLSGTSVSDTQYF. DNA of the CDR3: TGCGCCAGCAGCTTATCCGGGACTAGCGTATCCGATACGCAGTATTTT.

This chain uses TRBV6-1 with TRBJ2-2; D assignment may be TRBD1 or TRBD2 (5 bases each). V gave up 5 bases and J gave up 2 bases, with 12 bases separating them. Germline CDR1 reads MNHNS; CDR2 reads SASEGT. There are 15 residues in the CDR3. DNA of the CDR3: TGTGCCAGCAGTCAGGGACCGCGAAACACCGGGGAGCTGTTTTTT. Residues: CASSQGPRNTGELFF.

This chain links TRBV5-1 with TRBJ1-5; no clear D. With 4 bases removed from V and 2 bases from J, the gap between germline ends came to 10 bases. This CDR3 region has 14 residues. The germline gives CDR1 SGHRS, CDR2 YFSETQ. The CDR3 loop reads CASSQGQGNQPQHF. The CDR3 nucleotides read TGCGCCAGCAGCCAAGGGCAGGGCAATCAGCCCCAGCATTTT.

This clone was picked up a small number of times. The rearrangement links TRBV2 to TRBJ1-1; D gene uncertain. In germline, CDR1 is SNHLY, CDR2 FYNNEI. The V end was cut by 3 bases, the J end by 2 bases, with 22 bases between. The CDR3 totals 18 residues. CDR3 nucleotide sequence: TGTGCCAGCAGTGAGAACTCGGGAACCTTAACTTCTAACACTGAAGCTTTCTTT. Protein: CASSENSGTLTSNTEAFF.

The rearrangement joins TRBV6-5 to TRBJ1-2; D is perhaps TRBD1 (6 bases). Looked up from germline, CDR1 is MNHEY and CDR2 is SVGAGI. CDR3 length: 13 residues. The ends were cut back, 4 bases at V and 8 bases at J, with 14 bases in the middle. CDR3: CASSSMDSGGYTF. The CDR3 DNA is TGTGCCAGCAGTTCCATGGACAGTGGGGGCTACACCTTC.

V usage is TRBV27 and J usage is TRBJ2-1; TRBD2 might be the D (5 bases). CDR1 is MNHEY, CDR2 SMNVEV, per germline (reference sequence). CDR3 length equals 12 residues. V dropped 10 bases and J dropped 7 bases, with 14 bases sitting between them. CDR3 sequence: CAIYLSGNEQFF. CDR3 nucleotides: TGTGCCATTTACCTCTCGGGGAATGAGCAGTTCTTC.

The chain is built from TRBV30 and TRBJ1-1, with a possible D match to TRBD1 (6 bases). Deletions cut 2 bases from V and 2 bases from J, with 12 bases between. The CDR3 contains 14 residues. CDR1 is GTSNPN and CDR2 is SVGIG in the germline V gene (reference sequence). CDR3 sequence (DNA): TGTGCCTGGAGTCCCGGGACATACAACACTGAAGCTTTCTTT. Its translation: CAWSPGTYNTEAFF.

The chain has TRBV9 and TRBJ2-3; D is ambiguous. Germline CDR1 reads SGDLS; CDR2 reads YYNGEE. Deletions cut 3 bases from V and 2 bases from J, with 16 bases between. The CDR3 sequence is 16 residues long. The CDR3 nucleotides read TGTGCCAGCAGCGAGGGTTGGCAGTTACACACAGATACGCAGTATTTT. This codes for CASSEGWQLHTDTQYF. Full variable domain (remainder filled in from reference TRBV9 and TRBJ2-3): DSGVTQTPKHLITATGQRVTLRCSPRSGDLSVYWYQQSLDQGLQFLIQYYNGEERAKGNILERFSAQQFPDLHSELNLSSLELGDSALYFCASSEGWQLHTDTQYFGPGTRLTVL.

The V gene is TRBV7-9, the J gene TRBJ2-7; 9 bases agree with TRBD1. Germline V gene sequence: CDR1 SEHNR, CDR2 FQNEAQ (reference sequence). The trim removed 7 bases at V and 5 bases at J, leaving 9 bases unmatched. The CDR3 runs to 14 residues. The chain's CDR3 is CASTVGQGPHEQYF. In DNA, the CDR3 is TGTGCCAGCACCGTAGGACAGGGGCCCCACGAGCAGTACTTC.